This T cell receptor beta chain was identified during a study of response to subunit inactivated influenza vaccine. Each CDR3 protein is one row after TCRdb ran MiXCR on the RT-PCR reads. The sample yields roughly 170,000 distinct CDR3 sequences, approximately 8.7% seen once. The germline V and J ends were trimmed by 0 bases and 0 bases, with 12 bases remaining between them. Germline V gene data show CDR1 as LGHNA and CDR2 as YNFKEQ. CDR3 size: 16 residues. Overall study findings and caveats: Each seasonal flu vaccination may recruit only limited new T cells, authors suggested.

This clonotype appeared once. What it binds is unknown. The receptor comes from a man aged 45-60 years who received an inactivated influenza vaccine. The sequences come from non-naive T cells sorted from PBMCs, collected on the day of vaccination. The chain uses TRBV4-2 and TRBJ2-7, with D possibly being TRBD2 (5 bases). CDR3 nucleotide sequence: TGTGCCAGCAGCCAAGAGCCCACCCGGGACTCCTACGAGCAGTACTTC. Its translation: CASSQEPTRDSYEQYF.